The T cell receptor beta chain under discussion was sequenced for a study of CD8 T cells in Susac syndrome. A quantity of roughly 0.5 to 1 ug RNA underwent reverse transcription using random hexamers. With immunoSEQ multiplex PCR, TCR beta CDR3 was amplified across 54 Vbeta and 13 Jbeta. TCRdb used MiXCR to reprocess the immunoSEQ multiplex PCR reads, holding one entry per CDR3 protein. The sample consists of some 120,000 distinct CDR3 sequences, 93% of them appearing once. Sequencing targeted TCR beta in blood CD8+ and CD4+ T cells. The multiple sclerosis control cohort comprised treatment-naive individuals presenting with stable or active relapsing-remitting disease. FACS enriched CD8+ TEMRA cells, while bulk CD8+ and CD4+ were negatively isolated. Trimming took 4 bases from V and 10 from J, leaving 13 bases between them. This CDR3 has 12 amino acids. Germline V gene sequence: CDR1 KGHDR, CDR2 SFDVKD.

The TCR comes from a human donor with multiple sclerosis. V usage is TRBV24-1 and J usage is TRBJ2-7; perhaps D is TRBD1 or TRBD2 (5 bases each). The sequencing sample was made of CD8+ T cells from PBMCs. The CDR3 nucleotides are TGTGCCACCAGTGACCGAGGGACGGTCCAGTACTTC. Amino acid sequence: CATSDRGTVQYF.